These T cell receptor beta chains were read from a single sample in a study of cytomegalovirus exposure and HLA in healthy donors. Here immunoSEQ multiplex PCR was the method, and the copy in TCRdb shows in-frame clones only, minus some. The sample shows roughly 350,000 clones, about nine tenths of them seen only once. What was sequenced was PBMCs. The receptors derive from a woman aged 18 to 35 in good health and CMV-seronegative. Each CDR3 is given with its conserved first and last residue. A D gene is named only where the DNA matches it firmly. Clone size, where shown, is once, few, many, or a class for clones that have expanded.

CDR3 length	D gene	V gene	clone size	J gene	CDR3 protein	CDR3 DNA
13	NA	TRBV29-1	NA	TRBJ2-4	CSVEAVAKNIQYF	TGCAGCGTTGAAGCGGTAGCCAAAAACATTCAGTACTTC
14	NA	TRBV29-1	once	TRBJ2-7	CSVERPGPTYEQYF	TGCAGCGTTGAAAGGCCAGGGCCAACCTACGAGCAGTACTTC
13	NA	TRBV29-1	NA	TRBJ1-1	CSVAGVLNTEAFF	TGCAGCGTTGCGGGGGTACTGAACACTGAAGCTTTCTTT
14	TRBD2	TRBV7-3	NA	TRBJ2-5	CASSLIGRGETQYF	TGTGCCAGCAGCTTAATAGGGAGGGGAGAGACCCAGTACTTC
12	NA	TRBV28	NA	TRBJ2-7	CASSLTIGEQYF	TGTGCCAGCAGTCTGACTATCGGCGAGCAGTACTTC
14	NA	TRBV18	NA	TRBJ2-7	CASSPPGGAYEQYF	TGTGCCAGCTCACCACCGGGGGGTGCCTACGAGCAGTACTTC
14	NA	TRBV6-5	NA	TRBJ1-1	CASSYVDTNTEAFF	TGTGCCAGCAGTTACGTCGACACGAACACTGAAGCTTTCTTT
17	NA	TRBV7-3	NA	TRBJ2-2	CASSLSADRGGTGELFF	TGTGCCAGCAGCTTATCCGCCGACAGGGGAGGGACCGGGGAGCTGTTTTTT
17	TRBD2	TRBV2	NA	TRBJ2-3	CASSEMGSSGRSDTQYF	TGTGCCAGCAGTGAAATGGGTTCTAGCGGGAGGTCAGATACGCAGTATTTT
15	TRBD2	TRBV7-8	NA	TRBJ2-7	CASSLGAGGGYEQYF	TGTGCCAGCAGCTTAGGAGCGGGAGGAGGCTACGAGCAGTACTTC
13	TRBD1	TRBV7-3	few	TRBJ1-2	CASSGGQTYGYTF	TGTGCCAGCAGCGGGGGACAGACCTATGGCTACACCTTC
15	TRBD1	TRBV18	NA	TRBJ1-2	CASSTYGTGSSGYTF	TGTGCCAGCTCAACATACGGGACAGGCTCGTCGGGCTACACCTTC
15	TRBD1	TRBV18	NA	TRBJ1-3	CASSPTGGGGDTIYF	TGTGCCAGCTCACCAACAGGGGGCGGCGGAGACACCATATATTTT
14	NA	TRBV6-1	NA	TRBJ2-3	CASSENRYTDTQYF	TGTGCCAGCAGTGAAAACAGGTACACAGATACGCAGTATTTT
13	TRBD1	TRBV5-1	NA	TRBJ1-1	CASSGDRATEAFF	TGCGCCAGCAGCGGAGACAGGGCTACTGAAGCTTTCTTT
12	TRBD2	TRBV5-1	NA	TRBJ2-1	CASGSGGNEQFF	TGCGCCAGCGGCTCGGGGGGGAATGAGCAGTTCTTC
12	TRBD2	TRBV5-1	NA	TRBJ2-7	CASSPGGREQYF	TGCGCCAGCAGCCCGGGGGGTCGCGAGCAGTACTTC
15	TRBD1	TRBV27	NA	TRBJ2-7	CASSLRTGGVYEQYF	TGTGCCAGCAGTTTAAGAACAGGGGGCGTCTACGAGCAGTACTTC
17	TRBD2	TRBV6-1	NA	TRBJ2-1	CASSENSGTSGYNEQFF	TGTGCCAGCAGTGAAAATAGCGGGACTAGCGGCTACAATGAGCAGTTCTTC
15	TRBD1	TRBV6-5	NA	TRBJ1-1	CASSYSGQLNTEAFF	TGTGCCAGCAGTTATTCGGGACAGCTGAACACTGAAGCTTTCTTT
14	NA	TRBV2	NA	TRBJ1-5	CASSGPEGGQPQHF	TGTGCCAGCAGTGGGCCTGAAGGAGGTCAGCCCCAGCATTTT
15	TRBD1	TRBV25-1	NA	TRBJ1-1	CASSESGTGPTEAFF	TGTGCCAGCAGTGAATCCGGGACAGGGCCCACTGAAGCTTTCTTT
16	NA	TRBV4-1	NA	TRBJ2-3	CASSQPSSGRTDTQYF	TGCGCCAGCAGCCAACCTTCAAGCGGACGCACAGATACGCAGTATTTT
19	TRBD1	TRBV27	NA	TRBJ2-6	CASSCPPSRGRLGANVLTF	TGTGCCAGCAGTTGTCCCCCCTCCAGGGGGCGCCTTGGGGCCAACGTCCTGACTTTC
19	TRBD2	TRBV4-2	NA	TRBJ2-7	CASSQEGLAGAEYSYEQYF	TGTGCCAGCAGCCAGGAGGGACTAGCGGGAGCTGAATACTCCTACGAGCAGTACTTC
14	TRBD1	TRBV4-3	NA	TRBJ2-7	CASSQGQGAYEQYF	TGCGCCAGCAGCCAAGGACAGGGGGCCTACGAGCAGTACTTC
15	NA	TRBV15	NA	TRBJ2-7	CATSRDPGYTYEQYF	TGTGCCACCAGCAGAGATCCGGGATACACGTACGAGCAGTACTTC
15	NA	TRBV7-2	NA	TRBJ1-2	CASSLYRIDLYGYTF	TGTGCCAGCAGCTTATACAGGATTGACCTCTATGGCTACACCTTC
15	NA	TRBV27	NA	TRBJ1-2	CASSLSAGAGHGYTF	TGTGCCAGCAGTTTATCGGCAGGGGCTGGACATGGCTACACCTTC
14	TRBD2	TRBV7-2	NA	TRBJ2-4	CASSRLAGDGIQYF	TGTGCCAGCTCCAGACTAGCGGGAGACGGCATTCAGTACTTC
14	NA	TRBV7-7	NA	TRBJ2-5	CASSSFQGQETQYF	TGTGCTAGCAGCTCTTTCCAGGGACAAGAGACCCAGTACTTC
14	TRBD1	TRBV27	few	TRBJ2-7	CASSPGQSSYEQYF	TGTGCCAGCAGTCCGGGACAGAGCTCCTACGAGCAGTACTTC
17	TRBD2	TRBV4-3	NA	TRBJ2-4	CASSQDLGTIAKNIQYF	TGCGCCAGCAGCCAAGATTTGGGGACTATAGCCAAAAACATTCAGTACTTC